Below are 22 T cell receptor beta chains sequenced from a single sample in a study of blood T cells in healthy people across ages. Sample-barcoded 5' priming and a J-beta primer mix drove a second PCR of about 6 to 12 cycles. From the 5' RACE reads, TCRdb called clonotypes with MiXCR, one entry per CDR3 protein. This table holds hundreds of thousands of distinct CDR3 sequences, roughly 50% found once. Specimen: blood. All receptors derive from a young man in good health.

J is TRBJ2-3 and V is TRBV12-3 or TRBV12-4; 10 bases are shared with TRBD2. The J segment lost 2 bases and the V segment lost 6 bases, leaving 8 bases of the junction unmatched. There are 16 residues in the CDR3. The CDR3 nucleotides read TGTGCCAGCAGCCGAGGACTAGCGGTGCTCACAGATACGCAGTATTTT. It encodes CASSRGLAVLTDTQYF.

The sample holds a few counts of this clonotype. The chain is built from TRBV2 and TRBJ2-7; no firm D call. The V gene's germline CDR1 is SNHLY and CDR2 FYNNEI. Trimming pared 8 bases from V and 0 bases from J, leaving 14 bases between. The length of the CDR3 is 14 residues. CDR3 amino acids: CASDGPTSSYEQYF. The CDR3 DNA follows: TGTGCCAGCGATGGCCCAACGAGCTCCTACGAGCAGTACTTC.

The chain links TRBV11-3 to TRBJ2-7, with D perhaps matching TRBD2 (5 bases). With the DNA end fitting TRBJ2-5 better, the J assignment may be wrong. This CDR3 spans 15 amino acids. Germline V gene lookup returns CDR1 SGHNT and CDR2 YENEEA. CDR3 sequence reads: CASSFGEGRQETQYF. The CDR3, as DNA: TGTGCCAGCAGCTTCGGAGAGGGTCGCCAAGAGACCCAGTACTTC.

The chain is built from TRBV20-1 and TRBJ2-6; D is unclear. Trimming shortened V by 6 bases and J by 0 bases, and 9 bases separated the two germline ends. The germline V gene has CDR1 DFQATT and CDR2 SNEGSKA (reference sequence). This CDR3 comprises 14 residues. CDR3 sequence: CSARARSGANVLTF. The CDR3 DNA reads TGCAGTGCCCGGGCCCGCTCTGGGGCCAACGTCCTGACTTTC.

The V gene is TRBV21-1, the J gene TRBJ1-5. TRBV21-1 constitutes a pseudogene. The CDR3 has 11 amino acids. CDR3 nucleotides: TGTGCCAGTCAACAGCCTCAGCCCCAGCATTTT. Its translation is CASQQPQPQHF.

This chain joins TRBV2 and TRBJ2-1; 10 nucleotides agree with TRBD2. Germline trimming cut 3 bases from V and 0 bases from J; bases unmatched to any gene: 5. This CDR3 spans 17 amino acids. Germline-derived CDR1 and CDR2 are SNHLY and FYNNEI. The CDR3 reads CASSESGGEGSYNEQFF. The CDR3 DNA follows: TGTGCCAGCAGTGAGAGCGGGGGGGAAGGCTCCTACAATGAGCAGTTCTTC.

The V gene is TRBV28, the J gene TRBJ1-4, with TRBD1 identical over 8 bases. V lost 5 bases and J lost 7; bases outside the gene matches: 9. The germline gives CDR1 MDHEN, CDR2 SYDVKM. The CDR3 is made up of 15 amino acids. The CDR3 loop reads CASSHWTGPGEKLFF. CDR3 nucleotide sequence: TGTGCCAGCAGTCACTGGACAGGGCCTGGTGAAAAACTGTTTTTT.

This clonotype was detected only once. As DNA, the CDR3 is TGTGCCAGCAGCCCATATCCCCTCGGGGGGGCAATCAATGAGCAGTTCTTC. It encodes CASSPYPLGGAINEQFF. The J gene is TRBJ2-1, the V gene TRBV3-1; 8 bases fit TRBD2. This CDR3 has 17 residues. Germline CDR1 and CDR2: LGHDT and YNNKEL (reference sequence). V lost 4 bases and J lost 6; bases outside the gene matches: 14.

The CDR3, as DNA: TGCAGCGTAGTAGCCATTGGGGGCACTGAAGCTTTCTTT. Amino acids: CSVVAIGGTEAFF. The V gene is TRBV29-1, the J gene TRBJ1-1; possibly TRBD1 for D (5 bases). Germline values: CDR1 SQVTM, CDR2 ANQGSEA. Between the trimmed V and J ends, which lost 6 bases and 4 bases, there was a span of 15 bases. The CDR3 covers 13 residues.

This sequence joins TRBV20-1 and TRBJ2-1; 7 bases are shared with TRBD2. The better agreement between TRBJ2-7 and the DNA end casts doubt on the J call. Germline V lookup: CDR1 DFQATT, CDR2 SNEGSKA (reference sequence). The CDR3 is made up of 15 amino acids. In DNA form, the CDR3 reads TGCAGTGCGCCGAAAGCGGGGTCAATCTACAATGAGCAGTACTTC. Amino acid sequence: CSAPKAGSIYNEQYF.

CDR3 in DNA: TGTGCCGGGTCAACAACCTACGAGCAGTACTTC. This gives the protein CAGSTTYEQYF. This chain uses TRBV30 with TRBJ2-4; D is uncertain. The J call may not be correct, given that the DNA end is closer to TRBJ2-7. CDR3 length equals 11 residues. The germline CDR1 and CDR2 sequences are GTSNPN and SVGIG (reference sequence).

V is TRBV6-1 and J is TRBJ2-4; either TRBD1 or TRBD2 may fit D (6 bases each). Judging by the DNA end, TRBJ2-7 fits better; the J call may be wrong. This CDR3 is built from 12 residues. Germline values: CDR1 MNHNS, CDR2 SASEGT. The CDR3, as DNA: TGTGCCAGCGGTAGGGGGGCTAACGAGCAGTACTTC. Translation: CASGRGANEQYF.

V and J are TRBV7-2 and TRBJ2-7; D is unclear. CDR3 length: 16 residues. Germline lookup yields CDR1 SGHTA and CDR2 FQGNSA. Trimming removed 3 bases from V and 2 bases from J, with 17 bases in between. The CDR3 spells CASSLFATDSTYEQYF. As DNA, the CDR3 is TGTGCCAGCAGCTTGTTCGCCACCGACTCAACCTACGAGCAGTACTTC. The full variable domain, completed using reference TRBV7-2 and TRBJ2-7, is GAGVSQSPSNKVTEKGKDVELRCDPISGHTALYWYRQSLGQGLEFLIYFQGNSAPDKSGLPSDRFSAERTGGSVSTLTIQRTQQEDSAVYLCASSLFATDSTYEQYFGPGTRLTVT.

This clonotype has more than one count but fewer than ten. This sequence joins TRBV2 and TRBJ1-2; maybe TRBD1 (6 bases). With 8 bases removed from V and 0 bases from J, the gap between germline ends came to 10 bases. The CDR3 has 13 residues. Germline V gene lookup returns CDR1 SNHLY and CDR2 FYNNEI. The CDR3 DNA sequence: TGTGCCAGCGGACAGAATACTAACTATGGCTACACCTTC. This codes for CASGQNTNYGYTF.

The chain combines TRBV7-2 with TRBJ2-7, with unresolved D. The CDR3 spans 16 residues. V lost 0 bases, J lost 3 bases, and 15 bases lay in between. Germline V lookup: CDR1 SGHTA, CDR2 FQGNSA. The CDR3, as DNA: TGTGCCAGCAGCTTAGCGCCTACCGTTCCGAGCTACGAGCAGTACTTC. Translating it yields CASSLAPTVPSYEQYF.

In DNA, the CDR3 is TGCAGTGCCAAAGCATACAATGAGCAGTTCTTC. It is translated as CSAKAYNEQFF. This chain joins TRBV20-1 and TRBJ2-1; no definite D call. Deletions cut 6 bases from V and 4 bases from J, with 7 bases between. The CDR3 has 11 residues. Germline CDR1 is DFQATT and CDR2 is SNEGSKA (reference sequence).

V gene TRBV29-1 combines with J gene TRBJ2-3; D unclear. Trimming shortened V by 4 bases and J by 2 bases, and 10 bases separated the two germline ends. The germline CDR1 and CDR2 sequences are SQVTM and ANQGSEA. CDR3 length: 13 residues. The CDR3 DNA follows: TGCAGCGTTGCAGTAGGGATCACAGATACGCAGTATTTT. Residues: CSVAVGITDTQYF.

The chain uses TRBV6-5 and TRBJ1-6, with D hard to call. The CDR3 is 15 amino acids. Germline V gives CDR1 MNHEY, CDR2 SVGAGI. V was pared by 0 bases and J by 8 bases, with 11 bases between. CDR3 residues: CASSYSRTDDSPLHF. CDR3 sequence (DNA): TGTGCCAGCAGTTACTCTAGGACGGATGATTCACCCCTCCACTTT.

This sequence joins TRBV2 and TRBJ2-7; D not certain. The CDR3 is made up of 11 amino acids. Trimming shortened V by 7 bases and J by 4 bases, and 8 bases separated the two germline ends. Germline CDR1 and CDR2: SNHLY and FYNNEI. CDR3 in amino acids: CASKKEYEQYF. The CDR3 DNA is TGTGCCAGCAAGAAAGAGTACGAGCAGTACTTC.

The chain is built from TRBV28 and TRBJ2-1, with 14 nucleotides matching TRBD2. The tail of the sequence fits TRBJ2-7 better, so the J call may be wrong. The CDR3 spans 18 residues. Per the germline V gene, CDR1 is MDHEN and CDR2 is SYDVKM. The DNA of the CDR3 is TGTGCCAGCAGTTTATACGGGACTAGCGGGAGTTACTACAATGAGCAGTACTTC. Protein sequence: CASSLYGTSGSYYNEQYF.

The V and J genes are TRBV6-2 or TRBV6-3 and TRBJ1-2, with D maybe TRBD1 (5 bases). Deletions cut 5 bases from V and 9 bases from J, with 16 bases between. CDR1 is MNHEY and CDR2 is SVGEGT in the germline V gene. CDR3 length equals 13 residues. The CDR3 sequence is CASSRSGGVSYTF. CDR3 bases: TGTGCCAGCAGTCGTTCGGGGGGTGTGAGCTACACCTTC.

This clonotype has a handful of counts. This chain joins TRBV10-3 and TRBJ1-2, with TRBD1 matching over 8 bases. Trimming took 10 bases from V and 3 from J; bases not matched to a gene: 7. This CDR3 is built from 13 residues. Germline assignment: CDR1 ENHRY and CDR2 SYGVKD. The CDR3: CATNGQGDYGYTF. As DNA, the CDR3 is TGTGCCACCAACGGACAGGGTGACTATGGCTACACCTTC.